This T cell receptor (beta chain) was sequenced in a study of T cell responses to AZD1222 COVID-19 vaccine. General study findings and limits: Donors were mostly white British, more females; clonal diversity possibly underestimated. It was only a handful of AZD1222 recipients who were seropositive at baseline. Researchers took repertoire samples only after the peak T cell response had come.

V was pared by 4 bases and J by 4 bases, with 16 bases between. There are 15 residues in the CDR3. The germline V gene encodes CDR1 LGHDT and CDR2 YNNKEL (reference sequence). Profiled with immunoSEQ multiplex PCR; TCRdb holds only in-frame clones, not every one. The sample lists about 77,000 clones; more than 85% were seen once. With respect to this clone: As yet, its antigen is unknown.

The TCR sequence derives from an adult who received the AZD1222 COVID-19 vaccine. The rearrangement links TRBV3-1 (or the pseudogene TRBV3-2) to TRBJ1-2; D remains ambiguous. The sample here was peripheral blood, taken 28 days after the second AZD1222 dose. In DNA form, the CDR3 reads TGTGCCAGCAGCCCCCCTCGGACGGCCGTCTATGGCTACACCTTC. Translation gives CASSPPRTAVYGYTF.